The source of this T cell receptor (beta chain) is a study of neurological immune-mediated disorders. Study-level findings and limits: Neither clinical nor MRI features were found to be associated with the multiple sclerosis repertoire cluster.

The cDNA was generated by 5'RACE with 10-nucleotide random UMIs. The output of every sequencing run, over 190 million TCR-beta sequences, came from 15-18 subjects. One entry per CDR3 protein, called by TCRdb with MiXCR from the 5' RACE reads. Of roughly 120,000 distinct CDR3 sequences in the sample, around 3% were seen once. In this sample, this clonotype turned up many times. What it binds is not known. The CDR3 consists of 16 residues. The V gene's germline CDR1 is SGHRS and CDR2 YFSETQ. V was pared by 1 base and J by 7 bases, with 15 bases between. The origin of this receptor is a woman under 40 with multiple sclerosis. Sequences were obtained from PBMCs. The J gene is TRBJ1-6, the V gene TRBV5-1; D is undetermined. The CDR3 protein is CASSLWPDSKNSPLHF. CDR3 DNA: TGCGCCAGCAGCTTGTGGCCCGACTCCAAGAATTCACCCCTCCACTTT.